Each of the 23 T cell receptor beta chains below was sequenced from the same sample in a study of cytomegalovirus exposure and HLA in healthy donors. PCR amplification relied on 60 Vbeta primers (plus 13 Jbeta primers). Here immunoSEQ multiplex PCR was the method, and the copy in TCRdb shows in-frame clones only, minus some. The data show 150,000 to 200,000 clones, approximately 79% seen once. The source material was PBMCs. These receptors were collected from a man in his forties in good health and CMV-seropositive.

The rearrangement joins TRBV6-5 to TRBJ1-4; 10 nucleotides line up with TRBD1. Germline V gene sequence: CDR1 MNHEY, CDR2 SVGAGI. This CDR3 has 14 amino acids. With V trimmed by 4 bases and J by 5 bases, 1 base remained unmatched. CDR3: CASSWTGGNEKLFF. In nucleotides, the CDR3 is TGTGCCAGCAGTTGGACAGGGGGGAATGAAAAACTGTTTTTT.

With respect to this clone: At one boundary the junction diverges from the germline segment, which might be a read error. The CDR3: CASSQDMAGFSGANGLTF. CDR3 DNA: TGCGCCAGCAGCCAAGATATGGCCGGTTTCTCTGGGGCCAACGGCCTGACTTTC. This rearrangement joins TRBV4-1 to TRBJ2-6; TRBD1 might be the D (5 bases). CDR3 size: 18 residues. Germline lookup yields CDR1 MGHRA and CDR2 YSYEKL.

The chain joins TRBV2 to TRBJ2-1; 9 bases are shared with TRBD2. Germline CDR1 is SNHLY and CDR2 is FYNNEI. Trimming removed 6 bases from V and 9 bases from J; junction bases left unmatched: 15. This CDR3 is built from 16 residues. In nucleotides, the CDR3 is TGTGCCAGCAGCGGTGGGCGGGAGGGAACTTTCGGTGAGCAGTTCTTC. Its protein is CASSGGREGTFGEQFF.

CDR3 region: CASSPPSGQGAGYEQYF. For the CDR3, the DNA is TGTGCCAGCAGCCCCCCCTCGGGACAGGGGGCGGGCTACGAGCAGTACTTC. The J gene is TRBJ2-7, the V gene TRBV7-9; 12 bases match TRBD1. The V segment lost 5 bases and the J segment 3 bases; nucleotides outside the gene matches: 11. Germline loops: CDR1 SEHNR, CDR2 FQNEAQ (reference sequence). The CDR3 runs to 17 residues.

This clone was detected once. One junction end disagrees with the germline gene, perhaps due to a read error. The chain joins TRBV5-1 to TRBJ2-6, with a possible D match to TRBD1 (6 bases). CDR1 and CDR2 (germline): SGHRS, YFSETQ. The CDR3 has 16 residues. The CDR3: CASSLVTGLGANGLTF. The CDR3 bases are TGCGCCAGCAGCTTGGTCACAGGGTTGGGGGCCAACGGCCTGACTTTC.

To note about this clone: In the same sample, other DNA sequences code for this CDR3. The J gene is TRBJ1-5, the V gene TRBV19; 7 bases line up with TRBD1. Germline assignment: CDR1 LNHDA and CDR2 SQIVND (reference sequence). V was clipped by 6 bases and J by 7 bases; unmatched bases: 9. This CDR3 has 14 residues. The CDR3 coding sequence is TGTGCCAGTAGCTCCCGACAGGGAGGCCAGCCCCAGCATTTT. It specifies CASSSRQGGQPQHF.

This clone is categorized as medium-sized. This chain links TRBV6-1 with TRBJ2-3; D remains unclear. The CDR3 covers 15 residues. Germline CDR1 is MNHNS and CDR2 is SASEGT. V lost 4 bases and J lost 4, with 15 bases in between. The CDR3, as DNA: TGTGCCAGCAGTGTCGAATCGGGTGGCCCAGATACGCAGTATTTT. Amino acids: CASSVESGGPDTQYF.

In the case of this clone: At one end, the junction sequence differs from germline, possibly due to a read error. This chain joins TRBV5-6 and TRBJ2-4, with D perhaps TRBD2 (6 bases). This CDR3 has 15 residues. Germline loops: CDR1 SGHDT, CDR2 YYEEEE. CDR3 in DNA: TGTGCCAGCAGTCCATGGAGGGGAGCCAAAAACAGTCAGTACTTC. Encoded protein: CASSPWRGAKNSQYF.

There are a few counts of this clone. The chain joins TRBV5-1 to TRBJ1-2, with D perhaps TRBD1 (6 bases). Germline CDR1 SGHRS, CDR2 YFSETQ. V was shortened by 7 bases and J by 5 bases, with 18 bases between the two germline ends. The CDR3 is 14 residues long. CDR3 coding DNA: TGCGCCAGCTCCTGGGGGGGCACCCCTTATGGCTACACCTTC. Translation gives CASSWGGTPYGYTF.

On this clone: The junction departs from germline at one end; a sequencing error may be responsible. The V gene is TRBV10-1, the J gene TRBJ2-4, with a possible D match to TRBD2 (5 bases). The CDR3 covers 14 residues. Germline loops: CDR1 WNHNN, CDR2 SYGVQD (reference sequence). The CDR3 DNA is TGCGCCAGCAGTGAAAAGCCCCGGGGAAACAGTCAGTACTTC. It specifies CASSEKPRGNSQYF.

This clone was seen only a few times. The chain has TRBV27 and TRBJ2-5; D not certain. This CDR3 has 14 residues. Germline loops: CDR1 MNHEY, CDR2 SMNVEV (reference sequence). Trimming took 2 bases from V and 1 from J, leaving 8 bases between them. The CDR3 here is CASSLIGGQETQYF. The CDR3 DNA reads as TGTGCCAGCAGTTTAATTGGCGGCCAAGAGACCCAGTACTTC.

This clone showed up just a few times. This rearrangement joins TRBV29-1 to TRBJ2-7; tentatively, D is TRBD1 (5 bases). Germline-derived CDR1 and CDR2 are SQVTM and ANQGSEA. V shed 5 bases and J shed 7 bases, with 18 bases lying between them. The CDR3 sequence is 13 residues long. The CDR3 loop is CSVIIMAGQEQYF. CDR3 DNA sequence: TGCAGCGTTATCATCATGGCAGGGCAGGAGCAGTACTTC.

The V gene is TRBV7-3, the J gene TRBJ1-1; D gene uncertain. V lost 1 base and J lost 0, with 9 bases in between. This CDR3 contains 15 residues. Germline V lookup: CDR1 SGHTA, CDR2 FQGTGA. The CDR3 DNA is TGTGCCAGCAGCTTAAGGGCAGGCATGAACACTGAAGCTTTCTTT. Its protein product is CASSLRAGMNTEAFF.

The V gene is TRBV5-1, the J gene TRBJ2-2; perhaps TRBD1 as D (6 bases). CDR1 SGHRS and CDR2 YFSETQ come from the germline V gene. The CDR3 is 14 amino acids. The V end lost 3 bases, the J end lost 8 bases, and 14 bases lay between the germline ends. In nucleotides, the CDR3 is TGCGCCAGCAGCTCCACCGGGACATCAGGGGAGCTGTTTTTT. Translated, it gives CASSSTGTSGELFF.

This clone turned up a few times. The rearrangement uses TRBV2 and TRBJ2-5; D is perhaps TRBD1 (5 bases). Trimming pared 2 bases from V and 5 bases from J, leaving 9 bases between. Per germline, CDR1 SNHLY and CDR2 FYNNEI. The CDR3 is 13 residues long. CDR3: CASSEQGVETQYF. In DNA, the CDR3 is TGTGCCAGCAGTGAACAGGGTGTTGAGACCCAGTACTTC. Variable domain in full (rest from reference TRBV2 and TRBJ2-5): EPEVTQTPSHQVTQMGQEVILRCVPISNHLYFYWYRQILGQKVEFLVSFYNNEISEKSEIFDDQFSVERPDGSNFTLKIRSTKLEDSAMYFCASSEQGVETQYFGPGTRLLVL.

The V call is TRBV4-1, the J call TRBJ2-1; 10 positions match TRBD1. Germline CDR1 is MGHRA and CDR2 is YSYEKL. CDR3 length: 17 amino acids. The trim removed 3 bases at V and 3 bases at J, leaving 8 bases unmatched. CDR3 bases: TGCGCCAGCAGCCAGGGAACCGGGACAGGGGTCTACAATGAGCAGTTCTTC. It translates to CASSQGTGTGVYNEQFF.

In this sample, this clone turned up once. The V and J genes are TRBV11-2 and TRBJ2-7; D is possibly TRBD2 (5 bases). This CDR3 region has 14 residues. Trimming took off 0 bases at V and 2 bases at J, with 8 bases between the two ends. CDR1 is SGHAT, CDR2 FQNNGV, per germline. The CDR3: CASSLDPGAYEQYF. The CDR3 nucleotides are TGTGCCAGCAGCTTAGACCCCGGGGCCTACGAGCAGTACTTC.

This chain links TRBV28 with TRBJ1-2, with 9 bases matching TRBD1. The CDR3 has 13 amino acids. Germline CDR1 reads MDHEN; CDR2 reads SYDVKM. The J segment lost 4 bases and the V segment lost 6 bases, leaving 3 bases of the junction unmatched. The CDR3, as DNA: TGTGCCAGCAGCTCGGACAGGGGCTATGGCTACACCTTC. It yields the protein CASSSDRGYGYTF.

The chain's CDR3 is CAISPRGTSYEQYF. CDR3 coding DNA: TGTGCCATCAGCCCGCGGGGCACCTCCTACGAGCAGTACTTC. The chain has TRBV10-3 and TRBJ2-5; D is perhaps TRBD2 (6 bases). The J call may be in error: the DNA end matches TRBJ2-7 better. Germline V gene lookup returns CDR1 ENHRY and CDR2 SYGVKD. This CDR3 spans 14 amino acids.

V and J are TRBV28 and TRBJ2-7; 9 bases map to TRBD1. Germline CDR1 and CDR2: MDHEN and SYDVKM. The CDR3 spans 14 residues. V was pared by 2 bases and J by 3 bases, with 2 bases of the junction left unmatched. CDR3 bases: TGTGCCAGCAGTTTAAACAGGGGGCACTACGAGCAGTACTTC. Translated, it gives CASSLNRGHYEQYF.

This chain connects TRBV7-3 to TRBJ1-2; weak D call: TRBD1 (5 bases). There are 15 residues in the CDR3. V was clipped by 5 bases and J by 8 bases, with 21 bases between them. Germline-derived CDR1 and CDR2 are SGHTA and FQGTGA. The CDR3 DNA is TGTGCCAGCAGCCCAGGACCGCAGGGTTTCGGCGGCTACACCTTC. Translating it yields CASSPGPQGFGGYTF. The variable domain in full, completed from reference TRBV7-3 and TRBJ1-2, reads GAGVSQTPSNKVTEKGKYVELRCDPISGHTALYWYRQSLGQGPEFLIYFQGTGAADDSGLPNDRFFAVRPEGSVSTLKIQRTERGDSAVYLCASSPGPQGFGGYTFGSGTRLTVV.

The sample holds a few counts of this clone. The rearrangement links TRBV6-1 to TRBJ1-2; possible D gene TRBD1, 6 bases. The CDR3 has 14 residues. V was trimmed by 6 bases and J by 3 bases, leaving 14 bases between them. Looked up from germline, CDR1 is MNHNS and CDR2 is SASEGT. CDR3 sequence (DNA): TGTGCCAGCAGCCCCCCGGGACACCACTATGGCTACACCTTC. Translating it yields CASSPPGHHYGYTF.

V gene TRBV5-6 combines with J gene TRBJ1-1, with TRBD1 matching 7 bases. This CDR3 has 15 amino acids. The ends lost 0 bases at V and 1 base at J; junction bases unmatched: 3. The germline V gene encodes CDR1 SGHDT and CDR2 YYEEEE. The CDR3 loop is CASSLGPGGNTEAFF. The CDR3 bases are TGTGCCAGCAGCTTGGGTCCAGGGGGGAACACTGAAGCTTTCTTT.